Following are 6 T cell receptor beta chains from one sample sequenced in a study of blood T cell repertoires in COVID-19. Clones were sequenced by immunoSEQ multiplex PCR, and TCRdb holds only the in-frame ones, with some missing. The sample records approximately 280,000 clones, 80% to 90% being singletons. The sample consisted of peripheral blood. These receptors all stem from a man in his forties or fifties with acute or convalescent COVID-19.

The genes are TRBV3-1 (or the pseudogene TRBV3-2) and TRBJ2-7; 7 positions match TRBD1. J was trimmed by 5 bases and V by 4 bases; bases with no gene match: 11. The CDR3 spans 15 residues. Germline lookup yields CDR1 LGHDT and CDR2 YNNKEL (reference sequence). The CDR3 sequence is CASSPLDRMGNEQYF. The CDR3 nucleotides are TGTGCCAGCAGCCCCCTGGACAGGATGGGCAACGAGCAGTACTTC.

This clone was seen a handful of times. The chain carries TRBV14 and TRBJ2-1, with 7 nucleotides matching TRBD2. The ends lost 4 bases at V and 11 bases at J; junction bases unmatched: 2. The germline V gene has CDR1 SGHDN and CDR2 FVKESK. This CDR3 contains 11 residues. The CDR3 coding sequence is TGTGCCAGCAGCCCCGGGGGGAAGCAGTTCTTC. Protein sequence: CASSPGGKQFF.

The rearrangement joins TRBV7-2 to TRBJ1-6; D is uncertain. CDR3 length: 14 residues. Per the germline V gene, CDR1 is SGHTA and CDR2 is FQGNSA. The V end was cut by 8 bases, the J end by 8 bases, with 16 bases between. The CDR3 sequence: CASAELVYHSPLHF. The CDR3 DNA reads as TGTGCCAGCGCCGAACTCGTATATCATTCACCCCTCCACTTT.

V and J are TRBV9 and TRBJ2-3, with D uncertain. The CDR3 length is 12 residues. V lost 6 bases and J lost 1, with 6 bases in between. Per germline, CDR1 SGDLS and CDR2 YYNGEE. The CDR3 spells CASTGGTDTQYF. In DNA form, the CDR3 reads TGTGCCAGCACGGGTGGCACAGATACGCAGTATTTT.

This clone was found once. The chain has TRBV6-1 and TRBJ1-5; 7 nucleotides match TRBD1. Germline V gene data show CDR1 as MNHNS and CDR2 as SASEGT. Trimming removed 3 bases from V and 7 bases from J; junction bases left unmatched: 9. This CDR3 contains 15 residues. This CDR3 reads CASSDLTGIAQPQHF. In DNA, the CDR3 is TGTGCCAGCAGTGACCTGACAGGGATTGCCCAGCCCCAGCATTTT.

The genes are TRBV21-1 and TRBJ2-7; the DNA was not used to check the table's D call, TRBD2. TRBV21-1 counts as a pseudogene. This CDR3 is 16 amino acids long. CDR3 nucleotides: TGTGCCAGCAGCAAAAGCAAAGGCGGGGGGGACTACGAGCAGTACTTC. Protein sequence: CASSKSKGGGDYEQYF.